A single sample is the source of the 32 T cell receptor beta chains below, sequenced in a study of CD8 T cells in ankylosing spondylitis. TCRdb re-analysed the 5' RACE reads in MiXCR, keeping a single row per CDR3 protein. The sample has hundreds of thousands of distinct CDR3 sequences; approximately 7.6% are singletons. Material for sequencing was blood, either unsorted or a sorted T cell fraction (not recorded which). The receptors originated from a female donor with ankylosing spondylitis or in good health (not recorded which).

This clonotype was observed many times. The rearrangement links TRBV20-1 to TRBJ2-1; perhaps TRBD1 as D (6 bases). Germline CDR1 and CDR2: DFQATT and SNEGSKA (reference sequence). The CDR3 totals 13 residues. V lost 2 bases, J lost 3 bases, and 8 bases lay in between. CDR3 loop: CSARTDSYNEQFF. As DNA, the CDR3 is TGCAGTGCTAGAACGGACAGCTACAATGAGCAGTTCTTC.

This clonotype was counted many times. The rearrangement uses TRBV10-3 and TRBJ1-5; possibly TRBD1 for D (5 bases). This CDR3 spans 15 amino acids. V lost 3 bases, J lost 1 base, and 10 bases lay in between. CDR1 is ENHRY and CDR2 is SYGVKD in the germline V gene. Written as DNA, the CDR3 is TGTGCCATCAGTGATTCAAGGGGCAGCAATCAGCCCCAGCATTTT. The encoded protein is CAISDSRGSNQPQHF.

This clonotype was recorded at least ten times. V is TRBV7-2 and J is TRBJ2-4, with D unresolved. Between the trimmed V and J ends, which lost 5 bases and 8 bases, there was a span of 13 bases. Germline CDR1 and CDR2: SGHTA and FQGNSA. This CDR3 region has 13 residues. CDR3 in DNA: TGTGCCAGCAGCAGTCAGTTCAAGGACATTCAGTACTTC. Protein product: CASSSQFKDIQYF.

This clonotype was counted at least ten times. V and J are TRBV5-1 and TRBJ1-1, with TRBD1 as a possible D gene (5 bases). V gave up 3 bases and J gave up 5 bases, with 17 bases separating them. The germline V gene has CDR1 SGHRS and CDR2 YFSETQ. The CDR3 is 15 residues long. The DNA of the CDR3 is TGCGCCAGCAGCTCAAATTCAGGGACCGGGACTGAAGCTTTCTTT. Translation gives CASSSNSGTGTEAFF.

This clonotype was found many times. The genes are TRBV19 and TRBJ2-7; D perhaps matches TRBD1 (5 bases). Between the trimmed V and J ends, which lost 8 bases and 3 bases, there was a span of 14 bases. The CDR3 consists of 13 residues. Germline V gene sequence: CDR1 LNHDA, CDR2 SQIVND (reference sequence). The CDR3 sequence is CASSTGYGYEQYF. The CDR3 coding sequence is TGTGCCAGTTCAACAGGATACGGCTACGAGCAGTACTTC.

There are many counts of this clonotype. The CDR3 is CSAVLNGNQPQHF. CDR3 DNA sequence: TGCAGTGCTGTCCTTAACGGGAATCAGCCCCAGCATTTT. V is TRBV20-1 and J is TRBJ1-5, with D uncertain. V dropped 5 bases and J dropped 4 bases, with 12 bases sitting between them. Germline lookup yields CDR1 DFQATT and CDR2 SNEGSKA (reference sequence). The CDR3 is 13 residues long.

The chain is built from TRBV7-9 and TRBJ2-7; a weak D match, TRBD1 (6 bases). Germline assignment: CDR1 SEHNR and CDR2 FQNEAQ (reference sequence). The CDR3 runs 13 residues. Trimming took 2 bases from V and 5 from J, leaving 10 bases between them. CDR3: CASSLPGVDEQYF. The CDR3 DNA follows: TGTGCCAGCAGCTTACCAGGGGTGGACGAGCAGTACTTC.

This clonotype has at least ten counts. The chain employs TRBV6-2 or TRBV6-3 and TRBJ1-2; D is undetermined. V was cut by 7 bases and J by 7 bases, with 19 bases left in between. The CDR3 spans 14 residues. Germline CDR1 reads MNHEY; CDR2 reads SVGEGT. CDR3 in DNA: TGTGCCAGCAACTCACCTGTGCAGTCCAGTGGCTACACCTTC. It yields the protein CASNSPVQSSGYTF.

This clonotype has at least ten counts. V is TRBV29-1 and J is TRBJ1-3; D uncertain. The CDR3 extends over 12 amino acids. The V and J ends lost 4 bases and 2 bases respectively, with 6 bases between them. Germline CDR1 reads SQVTM; CDR2 reads ANQGSEA. DNA for the CDR3: TGCAGCGTTGGGTCAGCTGGAAACACCATATATTTT. Translating it yields CSVGSAGNTIYF.

Ten or more counts support this clonotype. This rearrangement joins TRBV20-1 to TRBJ2-7; D possibly corresponds to TRBD1 (7 bases). CDR3 size: 13 residues. V was shortened by 3 bases and J by 3 bases, with 12 bases between the two germline ends. Germline V CDR1 and CDR2: DFQATT, SNEGSKA (reference sequence). The CDR3, as DNA: TGCAGTGCTAGGGGGCAGGGGGGCTACGAGCAGTACTTC. Its protein product is CSARGQGGYEQYF.

Ten or more counts support this clonotype. This chain links TRBV24-1 with TRBJ2-2; D tentatively fits TRBD1 or TRBD2 (5 bases each). Trimming removed 9 bases from V and 1 base from J, with 8 bases in between. The CDR3 is made up of 13 amino acids. Per the germline V gene, CDR1 is KGHDR and CDR2 is SFDVKD. This chain's CDR3 is CATRGRNTGELFF. The CDR3 DNA sequence: TGTGCCACCCGGGGACGGAACACCGGGGAGCTGTTTTTT.

This clonotype came up many times. This chain connects TRBV10-3 to TRBJ2-7; TRBD2 matches 10 bases. Germline V gives CDR1 ENHRY, CDR2 SYGVKD. The CDR3 extends over 13 amino acids. Germline trimming cut 6 bases from V and 6 bases from J; bases unmatched to any gene: 5. Here the CDR3 DNA reads TGTGCCATCAGGCGGGGACTAGCGAGCGAGCAGTACTTC. Protein sequence: CAIRRGLASEQYF.

The table lists this clonotype with many counts. The V gene is TRBV19, the J gene TRBJ2-1; TRBD2 matches 11 bases. CDR1 is LNHDA and CDR2 is SQIVND in the germline V gene (reference sequence). This CDR3 comprises 16 residues. J lost 1 base, V lost 3 bases, and 2 bases had no gene match. CDR3 in DNA: TGTGCCAGTAGTATCTTAGCGGGGGGGTCCTACAATGAGCAGTTCTTC. As protein: CASSILAGGSYNEQFF. Looking up the rest from reference TRBV19 and TRBJ2-1 gives the full variable domain: DGGITQSPKYLFRKEGQNVTLSCEQNLNHDAMYWYRQDPGQGLRLIYYSQIVNDFQKGDIAEGYSVSREKKESFPLTVTSAQKNPTAFYLCASSILAGGSYNEQFFGPGTRLTVL.

This clonotype was recorded many times. The chain employs TRBV7-6 and TRBJ2-2; maybe TRBD2 (5 bases). Trimming removed 5 bases from V and 4 bases from J, with 17 bases in between. The CDR3 has 16 amino acids. Germline CDR1 SGHVS, CDR2 FNYEAQ. Written as DNA, the CDR3 is TGTGCCAGCAGCCCCCGATCCCGGGATCTCACCGGGGAGCTGTTTTTT. Translation gives CASSPRSRDLTGELFF.

There are many counts of this clonotype. The chain recombines TRBV2 with TRBJ2-2; TRBD1 might be the D (6 bases). The CDR3 loop spans 13 amino acids. The ends were cut back, 8 bases at V and 2 bases at J, with 9 bases in the middle. Per the germline V gene, CDR1 is SNHLY and CDR2 is FYNNEI. CDR3 nucleotide sequence: TGTGCCAGCCAGGGGTATAACACCGGGGAGCTGTTTTTT. Protein sequence: CASQGYNTGELFF.

In regard to this clonotype: This may arise from a read error, as a much more abundant clone is one base away. V gene TRBV20-1 combines with J gene TRBJ2-7, with D possibly matching TRBD2 (7 bases). This CDR3 region has 13 residues. Germline CDR1 DFQATT, CDR2 SNEGSKA (reference sequence). The V gene lost 4 bases and the J gene lost 9 bases, with 19 bases spanning the gap. CDR3 sequence reads: CSAIATGTKAQYF. CDR3 bases: TGCAGTGCTATAGCCACAGGGACTAAGGCGCAGTACTTC.

There are many counts of this clonotype. V gene TRBV29-1 combines with J gene TRBJ2-7, with 9 bases aligning to TRBD1. Germline lookup yields CDR1 SQVTM and CDR2 ANQGSEA. This CDR3 is 14 amino acids long. Germline trimming cut 2 bases from V and 7 bases from J; bases unmatched to any gene: 9. CDR3 sequence: CSVEKGQGTREQYF. The CDR3 coding sequence is TGCAGCGTTGAAAAGGGACAGGGAACGAGAGAGCAGTACTTC.

The table lists this clonotype with many counts. J is TRBJ2-1 and V is TRBV10-1; no firm D call. The V end was cut by 2 bases, the J end by 3 bases, with 14 bases between. From germline, CDR1 is WNHNN and CDR2 SYGVQD (reference sequence). This CDR3 region has 16 residues. The CDR3 DNA follows: TGCGCCAGCAGTGAGATGGGCCCCGGCGGCTACAATGAGCAGTTCTTC. The encoded protein is CASSEMGPGGYNEQFF.

This clonotype occurred many times. This rearrangement joins TRBV9 to TRBJ1-1; 7 nucleotides line up with TRBD1. This CDR3 region has 15 residues. V was clipped by 4 bases and J by 0 bases; unmatched bases: 6. Germline V CDR1 and CDR2: SGDLS, YYNGEE. The CDR3 is CASSQGDSLNTEAFF. Written as DNA, the CDR3 is TGTGCCAGCAGCCAGGGGGACAGCCTGAACACTGAAGCTTTCTTT.

With respect to this clonotype: A much larger clone is a single base away; this may be a read error. The DNA for the CDR3 is TGTGCCAGCAGGCCGACTAGCGTGACCGGGGAGCTGTTTTTT. This sequence encodes CASRPTSVTGELFF. The V and J genes are TRBV11-3 and TRBJ2-2, with 8 nucleotides matching TRBD2. Trimming removed 6 bases from V and 5 bases from J; junction bases left unmatched: 5. The germline CDR1 and CDR2 sequences are SGHNT and YENEEA. CDR3 length: 14 amino acids.

This clonotype occurred many times. J is TRBJ2-1 and V is TRBV11-2; 10 bases line up with TRBD2. Germline CDR1 SGHAT, CDR2 FQNNGV. V gave up 7 bases and J gave up 8 bases; unmatched junction bases: 14. CDR3 length: 16 amino acids. CDR3 amino acids: CASTLSRGLARDEQFF. The DNA for the CDR3 is TGTGCCAGCACCCTCAGTAGGGGACTAGCGCGCGATGAGCAGTTCTTC.

This clonotype was seen a handful of times. This chain uses TRBV11-2 with TRBJ1-4; D unresolved. The germline V and J ends were trimmed by 4 bases and 3 bases, with 12 bases remaining between them. CDR1 is SGHAT and CDR2 is FQNNGV in the germline V gene. This CDR3 has 15 amino acids. The CDR3 DNA reads as TGTGCCAGCAGCTCCCGGGTGGTAGCTAATGAAAAACTGTTTTTT. This gives the protein CASSSRVVANEKLFF.

The gene calls are TRBV7-2 and TRBJ2-7; 8 bases map to TRBD1. CDR1 is SGHTA and CDR2 is FQGNSA in the germline V gene. The CDR3 has 14 amino acids. V lost 5 bases, J lost 2 bases, and 5 bases stayed unmatched. The DNA for the CDR3 is TGTGCCAGCAGCGCGGGACAGGAGCCCTACGAGCAGTACTTC. Translating gives CASSAGQEPYEQYF.

This clonotype showed up many times. This chain joins TRBV12-3 or TRBV12-4 and TRBJ2-7; TRBD2 is a possible D gene (6 bases). Trimming took 5 bases from V and 1 from J, leaving 12 bases between them. The CDR3 consists of 14 residues. DNA for the CDR3: TGTGCCAGCAGTCCTCTAGCGCGTTCCTACGAGCAGTACTTC. Its protein is CASSPLARSYEQYF.

This clonotype showed up many times. The chain links TRBV7-2 to TRBJ2-2, with 10 bases identical to TRBD2. J gave up 4 bases and V 3 bases, and 2 bases lay outside the gene matches. Germline V gives CDR1 SGHTA, CDR2 FQGNSA. There are 15 residues in the CDR3. CDR3 DNA sequence: TGTGCCAGCAGCTTCCGGACTAGCGGCACCGGGGAGCTGTTTTTT. This encodes CASSFRTSGTGELFF.

The rearrangement links TRBV19 to TRBJ1-1, with D maybe TRBD1 (5 bases). The germline CDR1 and CDR2 sequences are LNHDA and SQIVND (reference sequence). The CDR3 extends over 13 amino acids. Trimming left V 5 bases short and J 7 bases short, with 14 bases between. The CDR3 loop reads CASSDTRASEAFF. CDR3 DNA: TGTGCCAGTAGTGACACCAGGGCGAGTGAAGCTTTCTTT.

The sample holds many counts of this clonotype. In DNA form, the CDR3 reads TGCAGCGTTAGTAGGGGGCAGAGGACTGAAGCTTTCTTT. As protein: CSVSRGQRTEAFF. V is TRBV29-1 and J is TRBJ1-1; 7 nucleotides line up with TRBD1. The J segment lost 5 bases and the V segment lost 5 bases, leaving 8 bases of the junction unmatched. This CDR3 spans 13 amino acids. Germline CDR1 SQVTM, CDR2 ANQGSEA.

The sample holds many counts of this clonotype. The chain couples TRBV27 to TRBJ2-5, with 7 bases matching TRBD2. V lost 3 bases, J lost 5 bases, and 6 bases stayed unmatched. Per the germline V gene, CDR1 is MNHEY and CDR2 is SMNVEV (reference sequence). This CDR3 is 14 amino acids long. CDR3 DNA: TGTGCCAGCAGTTTTACGCGGGAGAGGGAGACCCAGTACTTC. This sequence encodes CASSFTRERETQYF.

This clonotype was counted only a few times. CDR3 region: CASSFEGPNTEAFF. The CDR3, as DNA: TGTGCCAGCAGCTTCGAGGGACCGAACACTGAAGCTTTCTTT. J is TRBJ1-1 and V is TRBV7-2; tentatively, D is TRBD1 (5 bases). This CDR3 has 14 amino acids. Trimming took off 3 bases at V and 1 base at J, with 9 bases between the two ends. The germline V gene has CDR1 SGHTA and CDR2 FQGNSA.

At least ten counts were recorded for this clonotype. The genes are TRBV10-3 and TRBJ2-1; 14 bases match TRBD2. The germline CDR1 and CDR2 sequences are ENHRY and SYGVKD. CDR3 length: 17 residues. V shed 0 bases, J shed 6 bases, and the junction held 4 bases outside the gene matches. CDR3 DNA: TGTGCCATCAGTGAGTCGGGGGGACTAGCGGGAGCCAATGAGCAGTTCTTC. This sequence encodes CAISESGGLAGANEQFF.

This clonotype came up a few times. V and J are TRBV9 and TRBJ2-2; D is perhaps TRBD1 (5 bases). Trimming took 2 bases from V and 1 from J, leaving 12 bases between them. Germline V CDR1 and CDR2: SGDLS, YYNGEE. The CDR3 is 16 residues long. CDR3 sequence: CASSVGQVKNTGELFF. The CDR3 nucleotides read TGTGCCAGCAGCGTGGGGCAGGTCAAGAACACCGGGGAGCTGTTTTTT. The full variable domain, completed using reference TRBV9 and TRBJ2-2, is DSGVTQTPKHLITATGQRVTLRCSPRSGDLSVYWYQQSLDQGLQFLIQYYNGEERAKGNILERFSAQQFPDLHSELNLSSLELGDSALYFCASSVGQVKNTGELFFGEGSRLTVL.

This clonotype was counted ten times or more. The chain couples TRBV20-1 to TRBJ2-1; no reliable D call. Trimming took 3 bases from V and 5 from J, leaving 5 bases between them. The germline V gene has CDR1 DFQATT and CDR2 SNEGSKA (reference sequence). The CDR3 has 11 amino acids. CDR3 nucleotides: TGCAGTGCTAGTAAGGACAATGAGCAGTTCTTC. It is translated as CSASKDNEQFF.